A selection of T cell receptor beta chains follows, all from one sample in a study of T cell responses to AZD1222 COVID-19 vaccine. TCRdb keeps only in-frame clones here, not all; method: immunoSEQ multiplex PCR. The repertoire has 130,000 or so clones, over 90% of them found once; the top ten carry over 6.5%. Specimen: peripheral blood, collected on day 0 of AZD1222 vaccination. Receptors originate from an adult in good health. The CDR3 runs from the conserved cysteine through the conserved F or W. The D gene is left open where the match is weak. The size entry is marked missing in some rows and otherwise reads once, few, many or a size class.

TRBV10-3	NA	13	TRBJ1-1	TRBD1	TGTGCCATCACCGGGACAGGGGACACTGAAGCTTTCTTT	CAITGTGDTEAFF
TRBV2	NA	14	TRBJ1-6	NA	TGTGCCAGCACAAGCACCGGATATAATTCACCCCTCCACTTT	CASTSTGYNSPLHF
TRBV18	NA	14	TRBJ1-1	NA	TGTGCCAGCTCACCACCGAGCAAGAACACTGAAGCTTTCTTT	CASSPPSKNTEAFF
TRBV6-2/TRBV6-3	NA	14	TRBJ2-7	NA	TGTGCCAGCAGTTACTCGGGGGGTCCCTACGAGCAGTACTTC	CASSYSGGPYEQYF
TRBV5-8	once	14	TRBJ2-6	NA	TGTGCCAGCAGCCCCATGGACCCCGCCAACGTCCTGACTTTC	CASSPMDPANVLTF
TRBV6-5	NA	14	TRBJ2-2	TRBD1	TGTGCCAGCAGCCGGGACAGGGTCACCGGGGAGCTGTTTTTT	CASSRDRVTGELFF
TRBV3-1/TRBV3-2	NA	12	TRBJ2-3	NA	TGTGCCAGCAGCCACCACACAGATACGCAGTATTTT	CASSHHTDTQYF
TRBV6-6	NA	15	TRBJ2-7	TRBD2	TGTGCCAGCAGGGGGGGACTAGCGGTTAACTACGAGCAGTACTTC	CASRGGLAVNYEQYF
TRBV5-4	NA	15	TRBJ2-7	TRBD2	TGTGCCAGCAGCCCACCGGGCGGGAGTGGCTACGAGCAGTACTTC	CASSPPGGSGYEQYF
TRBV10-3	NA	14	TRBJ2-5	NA	TGTGCCATCAGTGAGCCCCGCTTGCAAGAGACCCAGTACTTC	CAISEPRLQETQYF
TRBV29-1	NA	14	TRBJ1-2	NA	TGCAGCGCCGATCTGGGCGGCAGGGGCGGCGGCTACACCTTC	CSADLGGRGGGYTF